One sample yielded the 23 T cell receptor beta chains listed below, sequenced in a study of CD8+CD57+ T cells in acquired aplastic anemia. Researchers used genomic DNA as the template to profile TCR beta VDJ and CDR3. One entry per CDR3 protein, called by TCRdb with MiXCR from the reads. The sample records roughly 150,000 distinct CDR3 sequences, around 43% being singletons. Patients included in sequencing had previously demonstrated CD8+CD57+ cell expansion by flow cytometry. Sample: sorted CD4+, CD8+, or CD8+CD57+ T cells (not recorded which) from PBMCs. The receptors come from a human donor with aplastic anemia.

V gene TRBV20-1 combines with J gene TRBJ2-3; 10 bases are a match to TRBD2. Trimming removed 3 bases from V and 7 bases from J; junction bases left unmatched: 10. This CDR3 is built from 15 residues. Germline V lookup: CDR1 DFQATT, CDR2 SNEGSKA (reference sequence). CDR3 sequence: CSASPTSGVGYTQYF. CDR3 nucleotide sequence: TGCAGTGCTAGCCCTACTAGCGGGGTGGGGTATACGCAGTATTTT.

This clonotype appeared many times. The chain links TRBV6-5 to TRBJ2-7; D unclear. Trimming pared 0 bases from V and 6 bases from J, leaving 15 bases between. Per germline, CDR1 MNHEY and CDR2 SVGAGI. This CDR3 is built from 15 residues. The CDR3 protein is CASSYSAQELGEQYV. The CDR3 bases are TGTGCCAGCAGTTACTCCGCTCAGGAGCTCGGCGAGCAGTACGTC.

Concerning this clonotype: A much larger clone differs from this one at a single base, so this may be a read error. The chain couples TRBV7-2 to TRBJ1-2, with unresolved D. Germline CDR1 SGHTA, CDR2 FQGNSA. The CDR3 has 13 residues. The CDR3 spells CANSPSRSYGYTF. The DNA for the CDR3 is TGTGCCAACAGCCCCTCCCGGAGCTATGGCTACACCTTC.

V is TRBV29-1 and J is TRBJ2-1; 7 nucleotides match TRBD2. The length of the CDR3 is 15 residues. The trim removed 6 bases at V and 6 bases at J, leaving 14 bases unmatched. CDR1 is SQVTM and CDR2 is ANQGSEA in the germline V gene. CDR3 DNA sequence: TGCAGCGTAATCCATGCGGGAGTAGGTCCCAATGAGCAGTTCTTC. Protein sequence: CSVIHAGVGPNEQFF.

As for this clonotype: With a much larger clone just one base away, this may be a read error. This chain uses TRBV2 with TRBJ1-1; possibly TRBD1 for D (6 bases). This CDR3 is 13 amino acids long. Germline V gives CDR1 SNHLY, CDR2 FYNNEI. V dropped 4 bases and J dropped 3 bases, with 9 bases sitting between them. The CDR3 DNA follows: TGTGCCAGCAGTGCAGGGGTTTACACTGAAGCTTTCTTT. This translates into CASSAGVYTEAFF.

The chain combines TRBV7-2 with TRBJ1-4, with unresolved D. Germline V lookup: CDR1 SGHTA, CDR2 FQGNSA. The V gene lost 5 bases and the J gene lost 14 bases, with 12 bases spanning the gap. CDR3 length: 11 amino acids. This CDR3 reads CASSLGPSLFF. CDR3 DNA sequence: TGTGCCAGCAGCCTTGGTCCCTCCCTGTTTTTT.

V and J are TRBV6-1 and TRBJ2-7; 7 nucleotides match TRBD1. V was pared by 3 bases and J by 1 base, with 9 bases of the junction left unmatched. The CDR3 consists of 16 residues. Germline V gives CDR1 MNHNS, CDR2 SASEGT. In nucleotides, the CDR3 is TGTGCCAGCAGTGACCGAACAGGGGTTCGTTCCTACGAGCAGTACTTC. Translating gives CASSDRTGVRSYEQYF.

In the case of this clonotype: The junction departs from germline at one end; a sequencing error may be responsible. The chain has TRBV7-7 and TRBJ2-1; tentative D call: TRBD1 (5 bases). The germline V gene encodes CDR1 SSHAT and CDR2 FNYEAQ (reference sequence). This CDR3 has 15 residues. The DNA for the CDR3 is TGTGCTAGCAGCTTAGTTCAGGGCTCCTACAATGAGCAGTTCTTC. Encoded protein: CASSLVQGSYNEQFF.

The sample holds many counts of this clonotype. V gene TRBV6-5 combines with J gene TRBJ2-5, with a possible D match to TRBD2 (5 bases). The germline V gene has CDR1 MNHEY and CDR2 SVGAGI. CDR3 size: 14 residues. V was cut by 0 bases and J by 2 bases, with 7 bases left in between. In DNA form, the CDR3 reads TGTGCCAGCAGTTACTCCAGACTACAAGAGACCCAGTACTTC. This sequence encodes CASSYSRLQETQYF.

Concerning this clonotype: Lacking the conserved final phenylalanine or tryptophan, this CDR3 likely reflects a read error. This rearrangement joins TRBV19 to TRBJ1-5, with 7 bases matching TRBD1. The CDR3 length is 14 residues. Germline CDR1 and CDR2: LNHDA and SQIVND (reference sequence). CDR3 region: CTSAGTASNQPQHL. As DNA, the CDR3 is TGTACCAGTGCCGGGACAGCAAGCAATCAGCCCCAGCATTTA.

This clonotype was counted at least ten times. The rearrangement joins TRBV20-1 to TRBJ2-3; 9 nucleotides match TRBD2. This CDR3 has 14 amino acids. From germline, CDR1 is DFQATT and CDR2 SNEGSKA (reference sequence). After removal of 5 bases from V and 1 base from J, the junction contained 4 bases not matched to a gene. The CDR3 protein is CSAWSGGRTDTQYF. The CDR3 nucleotides are TGCAGTGCTTGGAGCGGGGGGCGCACAGATACGCAGTATTTT.

Comment on this clonotype: No conserved phenylalanine or tryptophan ends this CDR3, so it is likely a read error. The rearrangement joins TRBV4-1 to TRBJ2-1, with D uncertain. In germline, CDR1 is MGHRA, CDR2 YSYEKL. This CDR3 spans 13 amino acids. The CDR3 reads CASSRLEYSEQFS. The CDR3 region has the DNA TGCGCCAGCAGCAGGCTAGAGTACAGTGAGCAGTTCTCC.

This clonotype was recorded once. The chain's CDR3 is CAISGTSNTEAFF. The CDR3 region has the DNA TGTGCCATCAGCGGGACATCGAACACTGAAGCTTTCTTT. V and J are TRBV10-3 and TRBJ1-1, with D maybe TRBD1 (6 bases). V lost 6 bases and J 1 base, leaving 9 bases between the germline ends. CDR3 length: 13 residues. Germline V gene data show CDR1 as ENHRY and CDR2 as SYGVKD.

V is TRBV4-3 and J is TRBJ2-7, with D perhaps matching TRBD1 (6 bases). This CDR3 comprises 17 residues. Germline V lookup: CDR1 LGHNA, CDR2 YSLEER. V gave up 4 bases and J gave up 2 bases, with 21 bases separating them. The CDR3 sequence is CASSLNSGTSGTYEQYF. The CDR3 bases are TGCGCCAGCAGCCTAAACTCCGGGACATCAGGCACCTACGAGCAGTACTTC.

A word on this clonotype: Since a much larger clone is just one base distant, this may be a read error. The J gene is TRBJ1-6, the V gene TRBV6-5; unclear D gene. The CDR3 is 14 amino acids. Germline assignment: CDR1 MNHEY and CDR2 SVGAGI. Trimming shortened V by 2 bases and J by 6 bases, and 8 bases separated the two germline ends. DNA of the CDR3: TGTGCCAGCAGTTACGACGGTAGTAATTCACCCCTCCACTTT. Translating gives CASSYDGSNSPLHF.

This clonotype was observed a handful of times. V gene TRBV5-6 combines with J gene TRBJ1-4; maybe TRBD1 (5 bases). V was trimmed by 2 bases and J by 1 base, leaving 18 bases between them. This CDR3 is 18 amino acids long. The V gene's germline CDR1 is SGHDT and CDR2 YYEEEE. The CDR3 DNA sequence: TGTGCCAGCAGCTTAAGTTGGGCAGGGAGGGAAACTAATGAAAAACTGTTTTTT. Amino acid sequence: CASSLSWAGRETNEKLFF.

The chain combines TRBV29-1 with TRBJ1-2; D possibly corresponds to TRBD1 (5 bases). V lost 4 bases and J 4 bases, leaving 10 bases between the germline ends. Germline CDR1 is SQVTM and CDR2 is ANQGSEA. The CDR3 contains 12 residues. This CDR3 is CSVAAGIYGYTF. The DNA of the CDR3 is TGCAGCGTTGCGGCAGGGATCTATGGCTACACCTTC.

The chain has TRBV24-1 and TRBJ2-5; D remains unclear. Deletions cut 4 bases from V and 5 bases from J, with 13 bases between. The CDR3 has 14 amino acids. CDR1 and CDR2 (germline): KGHDR, SFDVKD. This CDR3 is CATSDPVSRETQYF. CDR3 bases: TGTGCCACCAGTGACCCAGTAAGTCGGGAGACCCAGTACTTC.

This rearrangement joins TRBV7-8 to TRBJ1-6, with a tentative D call TRBD1 (5 bases). This CDR3 spans 16 amino acids. The V gene lost 5 bases and the J gene lost 5 bases, with 16 bases spanning the gap. Germline CDR1 is SGHVS and CDR2 is FQNEAQ. CDR3 nucleotides: TGTGCCAGCAGCCAGGCCCCCGGGACTAATAATTCACCCCTCCACTTT. Its protein is CASSQAPGTNNSPLHF.

This chain connects TRBV19 to TRBJ1-2, with D possibly TRBD1 on 6 matching bases. This CDR3 comprises 14 residues. CDR1 and CDR2 from the germline V gene are LNHDA and SQIVND (reference sequence). Trimming took off 9 bases at V and 4 bases at J, with 18 bases between the two ends. CDR3 residues: CASSSGRGIYGYTF. For the CDR3, the DNA is TGTGCCAGCAGTTCTGGCAGGGGTATCTATGGCTACACCTTC.

This clonotype was recorded many times. The V gene is TRBV24-1, the J gene TRBJ2-1; 12 nucleotides line up with TRBD2. J lost 7 bases, V lost 6 bases, and 3 bases had no gene match. From germline, CDR1 is KGHDR and CDR2 SFDVKD. The CDR3 spans 14 residues. The CDR3 sequence: CATSLAGGKNEQFF. CDR3 DNA: TGTGCCACCAGTCTAGCGGGAGGGAAAAATGAGCAGTTCTTC.

As to this clonotype: Germline is not matched at one junction end, which may reflect a read error. The chain joins TRBV10-3 to TRBJ2-3; 13 nucleotides align to TRBD2. From germline, CDR1 is ENHRY and CDR2 SYGVKD. This CDR3 has 17 residues. The CDR3 DNA sequence: TGTGCCAGCAGTAAACGGACTAGCGGGGGTTCTCCAGATACGCAGTATTTT. It yields the protein CASSKRTSGGSPDTQYF.

The CDR3 protein is CASSLGQVDEQYF. The CDR3 DNA follows: TGCGCCAGCAGCTTGGGACAGGTCGACGAGCAGTACTTC. This sequence joins TRBV5-1 and TRBJ2-7; D may be TRBD1 (6 bases). Trimming took off 0 bases at V and 5 bases at J, with 9 bases between the two ends. From germline, CDR1 is SGHRS and CDR2 YFSETQ. CDR3 size: 13 residues.